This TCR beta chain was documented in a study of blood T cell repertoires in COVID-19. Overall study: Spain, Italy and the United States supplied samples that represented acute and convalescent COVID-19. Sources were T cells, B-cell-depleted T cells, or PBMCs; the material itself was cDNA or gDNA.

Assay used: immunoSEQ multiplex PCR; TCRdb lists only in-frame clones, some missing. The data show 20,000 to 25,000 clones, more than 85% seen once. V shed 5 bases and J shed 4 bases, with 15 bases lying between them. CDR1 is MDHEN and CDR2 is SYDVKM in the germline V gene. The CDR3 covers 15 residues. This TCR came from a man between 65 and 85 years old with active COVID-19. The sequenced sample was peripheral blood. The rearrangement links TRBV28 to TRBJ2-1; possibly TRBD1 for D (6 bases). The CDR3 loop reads CASSLPTGSYNEQFF. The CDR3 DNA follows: TGTGCCAGCAGTCTGCCGACAGGATCGTACAATGAGCAGTTCTTC.